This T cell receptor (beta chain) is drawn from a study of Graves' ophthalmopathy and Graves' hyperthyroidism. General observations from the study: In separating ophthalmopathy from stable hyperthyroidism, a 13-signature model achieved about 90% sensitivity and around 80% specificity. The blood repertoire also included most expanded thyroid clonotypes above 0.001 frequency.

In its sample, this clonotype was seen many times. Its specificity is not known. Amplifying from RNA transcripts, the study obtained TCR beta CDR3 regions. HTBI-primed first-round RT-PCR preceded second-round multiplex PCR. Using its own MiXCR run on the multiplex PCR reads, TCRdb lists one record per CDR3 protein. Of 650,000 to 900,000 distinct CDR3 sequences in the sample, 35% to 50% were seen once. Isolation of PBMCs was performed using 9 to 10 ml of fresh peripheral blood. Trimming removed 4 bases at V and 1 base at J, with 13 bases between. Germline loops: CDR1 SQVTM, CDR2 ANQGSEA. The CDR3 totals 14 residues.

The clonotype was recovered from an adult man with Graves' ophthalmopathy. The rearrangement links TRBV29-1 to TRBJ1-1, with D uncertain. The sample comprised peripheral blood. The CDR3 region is CSVVARLGNTEAFF. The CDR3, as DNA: TGCAGCGTTGTAGCGAGGTTGGGGAACACTGAAGCTTTCTTT.